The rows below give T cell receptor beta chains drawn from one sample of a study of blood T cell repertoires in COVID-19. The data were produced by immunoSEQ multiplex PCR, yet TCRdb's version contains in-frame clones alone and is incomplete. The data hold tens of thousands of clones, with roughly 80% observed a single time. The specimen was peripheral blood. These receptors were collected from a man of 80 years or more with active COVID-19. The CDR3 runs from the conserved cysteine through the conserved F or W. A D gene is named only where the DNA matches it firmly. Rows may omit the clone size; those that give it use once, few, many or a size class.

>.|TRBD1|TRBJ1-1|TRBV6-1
CASRTTGENTEAFF
TGTGCCAGCAGGACGACAGGGGAGAACACTGAAGCTTTCTTT
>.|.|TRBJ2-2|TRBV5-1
CASSSVYTGELFF
TGCGCCAGCAGCTCAGTCTACACCGGGGAGCTGTTTTTT
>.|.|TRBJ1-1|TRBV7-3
CASSVTGQSTEAFF
TGTGCCAGCAGCGTGACAGGCCAGAGCACTGAAGCTTTCTTT
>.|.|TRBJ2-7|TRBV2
CASSEANRKQYF
TGTGCCAGCAGTGAAGCGAACAGAAAGCAGTACTTC
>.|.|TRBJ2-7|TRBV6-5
CASSYSPSYDEQYF
TGTGCCAGCAGTTACTCCCCCAGTTACGACGAGCAGTACTTC
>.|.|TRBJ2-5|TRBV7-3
CASSLERAQETQYF
TGTGCCAGCAGCTTAGAGAGGGCACAAGAGACCCAGTACTTC
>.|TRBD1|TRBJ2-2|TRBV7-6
CASSPRRDRGTGELFF
TGTGCCAGCAGCCCGCGCCGGGACAGGGGGACCGGGGAGCTGTTTTTT
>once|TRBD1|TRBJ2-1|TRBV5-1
CASSTGTDNEQFF
TGCGCCAGCAGCACCGGGACAGACAATGAGCAGTTCTTC
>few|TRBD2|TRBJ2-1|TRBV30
CAWSLASGRGEQFF
TGTGCCTGGAGTCTGGCTAGCGGGAGGGGCGAGCAGTTCTTC
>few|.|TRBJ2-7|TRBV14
CASSQQAGIPYEQYF
TGTGCCAGCAGCCAACAAGCAGGGATCCCCTACGAGCAGTACTTC